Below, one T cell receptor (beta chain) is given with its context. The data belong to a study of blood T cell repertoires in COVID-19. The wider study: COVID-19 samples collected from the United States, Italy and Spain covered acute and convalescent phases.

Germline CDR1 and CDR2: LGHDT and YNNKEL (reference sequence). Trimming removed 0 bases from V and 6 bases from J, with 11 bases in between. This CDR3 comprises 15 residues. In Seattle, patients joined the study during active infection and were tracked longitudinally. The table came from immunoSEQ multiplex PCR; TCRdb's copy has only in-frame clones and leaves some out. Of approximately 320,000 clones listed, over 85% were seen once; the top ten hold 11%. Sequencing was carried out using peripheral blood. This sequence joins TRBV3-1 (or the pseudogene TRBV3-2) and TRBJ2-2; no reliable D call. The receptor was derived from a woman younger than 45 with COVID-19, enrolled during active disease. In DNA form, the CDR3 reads TGTGCCAGCAGCCAAGATTCCAGGCCGGCCGGGGAGCTGTTTTTT. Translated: CASSQDSRPAGELFF.